This T cell receptor beta chain is from a study of shared clonotypes between healthy human individuals. This table comes from immunoSEQ multiplex PCR, and its TCRdb copy is limited to in-frame clones, with some not included. Among 650,000 to 700,000 clones, 80% to 95% were seen once, and the ten largest hold about a third. Combining CD45RO+ cells with CCR7-negative CD45RA+ TemRA cells gave CD8 memory. The clonotype comes from a man younger than 30 in good health. Some clones in this sample may be carry-over from other donors' samples. Sequencing was performed on memory CD8+ T cells from PBMCs. Subset reported: CD45RO+ cells pooled with CCR7-negative TemRA cells.

The chain's CDR3 is CASSEGLAGAYEQYF. CDR3 DNA sequence: TGTGCCAGCAGCGAGGGACTAGCGGGAGCCTACGAGCAGTACTTC. This chain joins TRBV27 and TRBJ2-7; 14 bases match TRBD2. Germline V gene lookup returns CDR1 MNHEY and CDR2 SMNVEV (reference sequence). Trimming at V came to 6 bases and at J to 2 bases, leaving 3 bases not matched to a gene. CDR3 length: 15 residues.